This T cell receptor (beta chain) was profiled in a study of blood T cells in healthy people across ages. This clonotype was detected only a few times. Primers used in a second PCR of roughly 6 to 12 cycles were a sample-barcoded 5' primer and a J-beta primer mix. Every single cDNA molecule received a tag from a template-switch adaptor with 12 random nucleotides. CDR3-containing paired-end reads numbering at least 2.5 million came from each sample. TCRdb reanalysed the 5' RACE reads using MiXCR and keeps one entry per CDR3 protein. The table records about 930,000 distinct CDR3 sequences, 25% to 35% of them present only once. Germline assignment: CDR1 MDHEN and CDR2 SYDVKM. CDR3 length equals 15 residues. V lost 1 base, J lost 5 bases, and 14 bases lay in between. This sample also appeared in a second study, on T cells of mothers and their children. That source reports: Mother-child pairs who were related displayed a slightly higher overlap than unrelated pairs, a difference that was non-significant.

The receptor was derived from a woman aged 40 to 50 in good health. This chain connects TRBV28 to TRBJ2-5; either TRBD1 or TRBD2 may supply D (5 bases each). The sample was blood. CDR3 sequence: CASSLSRGVFETQYF. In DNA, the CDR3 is TGTGCCAGCAGTTTATCGAGGGGAGTTTTCGAGACCCAGTACTTC.